Listed below are T cell receptor beta chains from one sample, sequenced in a study of shared clonotypes between healthy human individuals. TCRdb's copy holds only in-frame clones and misses some; the assay was immunoSEQ multiplex PCR. The top ten clones hold roughly 0.65% of a sample with over a million clones, 75% to 80% of them seen once. Sequencing was performed on memory CD4+ T cells from PBMCs. These receptors all come from a man between 18 and 35 years old in good health. Some clones in this sample may be carry-over from other donors' samples. Each CDR3 is given with its conserved first and last residue. Each record gives: J gene, D gene, clone size, V gene, CDR3 DNA, CDR3 protein. A D gene is named only where the DNA matches it firmly. Size tells how often a clone was seen (once, few, many) or the class of an expanded clone, and some rows leave it out.

TRBJ2-3 | NA | NA | TRBV30 | TGTGCCTGGATTCCGCCAGACCGGGATACGCAGTATTTT | CAWIPPDRDTQYF
TRBJ2-5 | TRBD2 | NA | TRBV5-1 | TGCGCCAGCAGTCGCTCGAGCGGGAGTCTACAAGAGACCCAGTACTTC | CASSRSSGSLQETQYF
TRBJ1-1 | TRBD1 | NA | TRBV2 | TGTGCCAGCAGTGAGCAGGGGGTGAACACTGAAGCTTTCTTT | CASSEQGVNTEAFF
TRBJ1-1 | TRBD1 | NA | TRBV6-4 | TGTGCCAGCAGACGACAGCCCAGGGGGGCGGAAGCTTTCTTT | CASRRQPRGAEAFF
TRBJ2-1 | TRBD2 | NA | TRBV29-1 | TGCAGCGTTGACGGACTAGCGGGCCGCAATGAGCAGTTCTTC | CSVDGLAGRNEQFF
TRBJ1-5 | NA | NA | TRBV2 | TGTGCCAGCAGTGAGGCAGGGGCGGATCAGCCCCAGCATTTT | CASSEAGADQPQHF
TRBJ1-1 | NA | many | TRBV6-1 | TGTGCCAGCAGTGAACCAGCACACGGCGCTTTCTTT | CASSEPAHGAFF
TRBJ2-1 | TRBD2 | NA | TRBV19 | TGTGCCAGTAGTATTTTGCTAGCGGGAGCGGGGGCTGAGCAGTTCTTC | CASSILLAGAGAEQFF
TRBJ1-2 | TRBD1 | NA | TRBV5-4 | TGTGCCAGCAGCCGGGCAGGGGGCGTTAATTATGGCTACACCTTC | CASSRAGGVNYGYTF
TRBJ2-6 | NA | NA | TRBV7-3 | TGTGCCAGCAGCTTACAAGACGCCGGGACTGGGGCCAACGTCCTGACTTTC | CASSLQDAGTGANVLTF
TRBJ2-2 | NA | NA | TRBV9 | TGTGCCAGCAGCCGCCCCGGTGGGACCGGGGAGCTGTTTTTT | CASSRPGGTGELFF
TRBJ2-5 | NA | NA | TRBV30 | TGTGCCTGGGGAACTGATGAGACCCAGTACTTC | CAWGTDETQYF
TRBJ1-2 | NA | NA | TRBV27 | TGTGCCAGCAGTTCGGCCAGGGCTAACTATGGCTACACCTTC | CASSSARANYGYTF
TRBJ2-5 | NA | once | TRBV11-2 | TGTGCCAGCAGCTTCCAGCGGGAGACCCAGTACTTC | CASSFQRETQYF
TRBJ2-7 | NA | NA | TRBV5-8 | TGTGCCAGCAGCTTGCTCAGGGCAAACTCCTACGAGCAGTACTTC | CASSLLRANSYEQYF
TRBJ2-7 | TRBD2 | NA | TRBV2 | TGTGCCAGCAGTGAACTAGCGGGACCCAACGAGCAGTACTTC | CASSELAGPNEQYF
TRBJ2-2 | TRBD1 | once | TRBV15 | TGTGCCACCAGCAGAGATGGCAGATTACGGACAGGAAGGGCCGGGGAGCTGTTTTTT | CATSRDGRLRTGRAGELFF
TRBJ2-7 | NA | NA | TRBV6-6 | TGTGCCAGTCGCAGGAATCGGGACTCAACCTACGAGCAGTACTTC | CASRRNRDSTYEQYF
TRBJ2-7 | NA | NA | TRBV5-1 | TGCGCCAGCAGCTCTTTAGCGTCTCCCTACGAGCAGTACTTC | CASSSLASPYEQYF
TRBJ2-3 | NA | NA | TRBV27 | TGTGCCAGCAGTTTCCGTAGGGGGAGGGCCGGGGATACGCAGTATTTT | CASSFRRGRAGDTQYF
TRBJ1-5 | NA | NA | TRBV19 | TGTGCCAGTAGTAACAGAGACTATCAGCCCCAGCATTTT | CASSNRDYQPQHF
TRBJ1-1 | TRBD1 | NA | TRBV14 | TGTGCCAGCAGCCGACAGGGTACGGGACCCCGAGCTTTCTTT | CASSRQGTGPRAFF
TRBJ1-2 | NA | few | TRBV9 | TGTGCCAGCAGCGTAGATAGCCTCCCCCAGTCGGGCTACACCTTC | CASSVDSLPQSGYTF
TRBJ2-2 | NA | NA | TRBV5-4 | TGTGCCAGCAGCTTAGCGGCGAACGCCGGGGAGCTGTTTTTT | CASSLAANAGELFF
TRBJ2-1 | NA | NA | TRBV4-2 | TGTGCCAGCAGCCGCGTGGGATCGGGGAGCTACAATGAGCAGTTCTTC | CASSRVGSGSYNEQFF
TRBJ2-5 | NA | few | TRBV2 | TGTGCCAGCACCCGCCTCGGCAGAACCCAGTACTTC | CASTRLGRTQYF
TRBJ1-2 | NA | NA | TRBV27 | TGTGCCAGCAGTTTATATGGACAGACGAGATTTAACTATGGCTACACCTTC | CASSLYGQTRFNYGYTF
TRBJ2-3 | NA | NA | TRBV6-1 | TGTGCCAGCAGTGACCGACAGCTCACAGATACGCAGTATTTT | CASSDRQLTDTQYF
TRBJ2-2 | TRBD1 | few | TRBV9 | TGTGCCAGCAGCGACAAGGGACAGCCTCTTAACACCGGGGAGCTGTTTTTT | CASSDKGQPLNTGELFF
TRBJ1-5 | NA | NA | TRBV19 | TGTGCCAGTAGTATATTAGGCAGGGCAGGGAATCAGCCCCAGCATTTT | CASSILGRAGNQPQHF
TRBJ2-3 | NA | NA | TRBV6-1 | TGTGCCAGCATAGTACGTTATACGCAGTATTTT | CASIVRYTQYF
TRBJ2-7 | NA | NA | TRBV4-3 | TGCGCCAGCAGCCAAGATGTGGCTAGTTACCCCTACGAGCAGTACTTC | CASSQDVASYPYEQYF
TRBJ1-3 | TRBD1 | NA | TRBV6-4 | TGTGCCAGCAGCGTTCGGACAGGGTCCCGTAACACCATATATTTT | CASSVRTGSRNTIYF
TRBJ1-1 | NA | few | TRBV5-4 | TGTGCCAGCAGCTTGAGGGGACCGAACACTGAAGCTTTCTTT | CASSLRGPNTEAFF
TRBJ2-7 | NA | NA | TRBV5-1 | TGCGCCAGCAGCTTCGGGGGTACGGGAACCCTTCTGGACGAGCAGTACTTC | CASSFGGTGTLLDEQYF
TRBJ1-5 | NA | once | TRBV5-1 | TGCGCCAGCAGCCTGGGGGGCCCCAATCAGCCCCAGCATTTT | CASSLGGPNQPQHF
TRBJ1-1 | TRBD1 | many | TRBV29-1 | TGCAGCGTTGGGCGACAGGGTGAAGCTTTCTTT | CSVGRQGEAFF
TRBJ1-4 | NA | NA | TRBV5-4 | TGTGCCAGCAGCTCTAGCGGGACCAGGGGCGAAAAACTGTTTTTT | CASSSSGTRGEKLFF
TRBJ2-7 | TRBD2 | NA | TRBV4-2 | TGTGCCAGCAGCCGGGAGGCTAGCGGTTCCTACGAGCAGTACTTC | CASSREASGSYEQYF
TRBJ2-2 | TRBD1 | NA | TRBV11-3 | TGTGCCAGCAGCTCCCGGGACAGGCGTGGTACCGGGGAGCTGTTTTTT | CASSSRDRRGTGELFF
TRBJ1-1 | NA | NA | TRBV6-6 | TGTGCCAGCAGTTACGACTTTAGGACTGAAGCTTTCTTT | CASSYDFRTEAFF
TRBJ2-7 | NA | NA | TRBV19 | TGTGCCAGTAGCTGGGTGGTGTCCTACGAGCAGTACTTC | CASSWVVSYEQYF
TRBJ2-5 | NA | NA | TRBV7-6 | TGTGCCAGCAGCCAAGCGGGGACCCAGTACTTC | CASSQAGTQYF
TRBJ1-1 | NA | NA | TRBV10-3 | TGTGCCATCAGTGAGTCGGGGAGGGGGGGAGAAGCTTTCTTT | CAISESGRGGEAFF
TRBJ2-7 | NA | NA | TRBV6-5 | TGTGCCAGCAGTTTAAACAGGGGGGGGAACGAGCAGTACTTC | CASSLNRGGNEQYF
TRBJ1-5 | NA | NA | TRBV27 | TGTGCCAGCAGTTTAGGGGGGATCAGGGGTTTGTACGGCAATCAGCCCCAGCATTTT | CASSLGGIRGLYGNQPQHF
TRBJ2-7 | NA | few | TRBV19 | TGTGCCAGTAGGGCCTGCCCCTACGAGCAGTACTTC | CASRACPYEQYF
TRBJ2-5 | NA | NA | TRBV5-4 | TGTGCCAGCAGCCGCGCCGGGACCTCGGGGGAGACCCAGTACTTC | CASSRAGTSGETQYF
TRBJ2-4 | NA | NA | TRBV28 | TGTGCCAGCGGAACTCTCCTAGCCAAAAACATTCAGTACTTC | CASGTLLAKNIQYF
TRBJ2-5 | TRBD1 | NA | TRBV19 | TGTGCCAGTAGTATAAGGGACAGACAAGAGACCCAGTACTTC | CASSIRDRQETQYF
TRBJ2-7 | NA | NA | TRBV4-1 | TGCGCCAGCAGACCCGGGCCGGCTGGCTACGAGCAGTACTTC | CASRPGPAGYEQYF
TRBJ1-2 | NA | once | TRBV28 | TGTGCCAGCAGTTCTCGAGACTATGGCTACACCTTC | CASSSRDYGYTF